The 4 T cell receptor beta chains reported below all come from one sample, sequenced in a study of CDR3 diversity in severe acne. TCRdb reprocessed the PCR reads via MiXCR and lists one record per CDR3 protein. The table includes around 94,000 distinct CDR3 sequences, approximately 47% detected once. Input material: blood. These TCRs come from a male donor with acne.

This clonotype has a handful of counts. The chain has TRBV7-2 and TRBJ1-1; 8 bases agree with TRBD1. Germline loops: CDR1 SGHTA, CDR2 FQGNSA. This CDR3 is 15 amino acids long. Unmatched junction bases numbered 7, after V lost 4 bases and J lost 3 bases. The CDR3 protein is CASSSTGAGYTEAFF. CDR3 coding DNA: TGTGCCAGCAGCTCGACAGGGGCGGGGTACACTGAAGCTTTCTTT.

Worth noting for this clonotype: A much larger clone differs from this one at a single base, so this may be a read error. This chain joins TRBV7-3 and TRBJ1-1; TRBD1 aligns across 8 bases. The CDR3 is made up of 14 amino acids. After removal of 2 bases from V and 6 bases from J, the junction contained 5 bases not matched to a gene. CDR1 is SGHTA, CDR2 FQGTGA, per germline. CDR3 amino acids: CASSLGRGPAEAFF. CDR3 bases: TGTGCCAGCAGCTTAGGCAGGGGGCCAGCTGAAGCTTTCTTT.

Note on this clonotype: Sequence at one end of the junction differs from germline and may be a read error. V and J are TRBV7-3 and TRBJ2-7; 11 nucleotides line up with TRBD2. Germline V gene lookup returns CDR1 SGHTA and CDR2 FQGTGA. The CDR3 is made up of 18 amino acids. As DNA, the CDR3 is TGCGCCAGCAGCCAAGAGGATAGAACTAGCGGGAGAATATACGAGCAGTACTTC. Its protein is CASSQEDRTSGRIYEQYF.

In regard to this clonotype: It may be a read error: a sequence one base away is much more abundant. This chain joins TRBV24-1 and TRBJ2-1; 12 bases are a match to TRBD2. Germline V gene lookup returns CDR1 KGHDR and CDR2 SFDVKD. CDR3 size: 16 residues. The CDR3 nucleotides read TGTGCCTCCAGTGCCCCGACTAGCGGGAGTTTCGATGAGCAGTTCTTC. Its translation: CASSAPTSGSFDEQFF.